A single sample gave rise to the 18 T cell receptor beta chains below, sequenced in a study of technical replicates of blood from a handful of donors. Measured with immunoSEQ multiplex PCR; TCRdb has only the in-frame clones, and not every one. The sample lists around 17,000 clones; about 79% were seen once. The sequenced sample was PBMCs. The receptors stem from a human donor in good health. Some clones in this sample may be carry-over from other donors' samples.

The genes are TRBV19 and TRBJ1-2, with D possibly TRBD1 on 6 matching bases. CDR1 is LNHDA and CDR2 is SQIVND in the germline V gene (reference sequence). The V end lost 5 bases, the J end lost 3 bases, and 10 bases lay between the germline ends. This CDR3 contains 13 residues. This CDR3 reads CASSSGQYYGYTF. In DNA, the CDR3 is TGTGCCAGTAGTTCCGGACAGTACTATGGCTACACCTTC.

This chain uses TRBV30 with TRBJ2-5; tentatively, D is TRBD1 (6 bases). Germline CDR1 is GTSNPN and CDR2 is SVGIG (reference sequence). V was trimmed by 8 bases and J by 4 bases, leaving 11 bases between them. CDR3 length: 11 amino acids. DNA for the CDR3: TGTGCCGGCTTCAGGGGAGAGACCCAGTACTTC. Protein sequence: CAGFRGETQYF.

The V gene is TRBV7-9, the J gene TRBJ2-7; TRBD1 agrees at 9 bases. J lost 3 bases, V lost 6 bases, and 15 bases had no gene match. Germline CDR1 SEHNR, CDR2 FQNEAQ (reference sequence). The CDR3 length is 17 residues. The CDR3 here is CASSLGTGQLKNYEQYF. Here the CDR3 DNA reads TGTGCCAGCAGTTTGGGGACAGGGCAACTTAAGAACTACGAGCAGTACTTC. Complete variable domain (other parts from reference TRBV7-9 and TRBJ2-7): DTGVSQNPRHKITKRGQNVTFRCDPISEHNRLYWYRQTLGQGPEFLTYFQNEAQLEKSRLLSDRFSAERPKGSFSTLEIQRTEQGDSAMYLCASSLGTGQLKNYEQYFGPGTRLTVT.

This clone was recorded a few times. V gene TRBV28 combines with J gene TRBJ2-3, with 7 bases aligning to TRBD2. CDR3 length: 15 amino acids. Trimming removed 5 bases from V and 0 bases from J; junction bases left unmatched: 5. Per the germline V gene, CDR1 is MDHEN and CDR2 is SYDVKM. The CDR3 coding sequence is TGTGCCAGCAGTCCACTAGCGAAGAGCACAGATACGCAGTATTTT. Translation: CASSPLAKSTDTQYF.

The genes are TRBV5-1 and TRBJ2-7; 13 bases agree with TRBD2. Unmatched junction bases numbered 5, after V lost 4 bases and J lost 4 bases. CDR3 size: 15 residues. Germline CDR1 reads SGHRS; CDR2 reads YFSETQ. CDR3 residues: CASSGGLAGVYEQYF. CDR3 sequence (DNA): TGCGCCAGCAGCGGCGGACTAGCGGGAGTTTACGAGCAGTACTTC.

The V call is TRBV19, the J call TRBJ2-1; 7 nucleotides align to TRBD1. The CDR3 runs to 16 residues. Germline CDR1 LNHDA, CDR2 SQIVND (reference sequence). J gave up 14 bases and V 1 base, and 17 bases lay outside the gene matches. The CDR3 sequence is CASSIGDWDSRGREFF. CDR3 DNA: TGTGCCAGTAGTATAGGGGATTGGGACAGCAGAGGAAGGGAGTTCTTC.

The J gene is TRBJ2-1, the V gene TRBV28; 7 bases map to TRBD1. The junction had 10 bases not matched to a gene; V was cut back by 7 bases and J by 4 bases. Germline V gives CDR1 MDHEN, CDR2 SYDVKM. The CDR3 consists of 15 residues. The chain's CDR3 is CASTDPGQIYNEQFF. The CDR3 region has the DNA TGTGCCAGCACCGATCCGGGACAGATTTACAATGAGCAGTTCTTC.

The chain uses TRBV10-3 and TRBJ2-2, with D possibly being TRBD2 (5 bases). Trimming took off 6 bases at V and 0 bases at J, with 11 bases between the two ends. The CDR3 has 15 residues. Germline CDR1 reads ENHRY; CDR2 reads SYGVKD. Here the CDR3 DNA reads TGTGCCATCAGGGACCCCGGGACGAACACCGGGGAGCTGTTTTTT. This translates into CAIRDPGTNTGELFF.

The genes are TRBV1 and TRBJ2-3; TRBD2 reflects the table's D call only, with no check against the DNA. TRBV1 is a known pseudogene. The CDR3 extends over 19 amino acids. The CDR3: CTSSHPGTSGRAITDTQYF. DNA for the CDR3: TGCACCAGCAGCCACCCCGGGACTAGCGGGAGGGCCATAACAGATACGCAGTATTTT.

The V call is TRBV11-3, the J call TRBJ2-3, with a possible D match to TRBD2 (6 bases). V was shortened by 4 bases and J by 4 bases, with 12 bases between the two germline ends. This CDR3 contains 14 residues. In germline, CDR1 is SGHNT, CDR2 YENEEA. Here the CDR3 DNA reads TGTGCCAGCAGCTCCGGGAGCAGCGCAGATACGCAGTATTTT. The encoded protein is CASSSGSSADTQYF.

This clone was seen only a few times. This chain connects TRBV30 to TRBJ1-5; D ambiguous. The CDR3 loop spans 15 amino acids. The germline V gene encodes CDR1 GTSNPN and CDR2 SVGIG (reference sequence). Trimming left V 0 bases short and J 6 bases short, with 15 bases between. The CDR3 nucleotides read TGTGCCTGGAGTGTCTCTGTGGGCATGGGTCAGCCCCAGCATTTT. Translated, it gives CAWSVSVGMGQPQHF.

The rearrangement uses TRBV2 and TRBJ2-5, with D unresolved. The V gene's germline CDR1 is SNHLY and CDR2 FYNNEI. V lost 6 bases and J 5 bases, leaving 16 bases between the germline ends. This CDR3 spans 14 amino acids. CDR3 coding DNA: TGTGCCAGCAGCCAGAATTCCCCGAGGGAGACCCAGTACTTC. Translated, it gives CASSQNSPRETQYF.

This chain links TRBV29-1 with TRBJ1-1, with D hard to call. The CDR3 is 11 amino acids. The germline CDR1 and CDR2 sequences are SQVTM and ANQGSEA. Trimming shortened V by 7 bases and J by 1 base, and 7 bases separated the two germline ends. CDR3 sequence reads: CSGRENTEAFF. The CDR3 region has the DNA TGCAGCGGGCGGGAGAACACTGAAGCTTTCTTT.

The chain joins TRBV19 to TRBJ2-2; 9 bases line up with TRBD1. Germline assignment: CDR1 LNHDA and CDR2 SQIVND (reference sequence). The CDR3 has 16 residues. V lost 6 bases and J lost 3; bases outside the gene matches: 8. The CDR3 region is CASRDRQGVYTGELFF. The CDR3 nucleotides read TGTGCCAGTAGGGACCGACAGGGGGTATACACCGGGGAGCTGTTTTTT.

The CDR3 DNA reads as TGTGCCAGCAGTTCCGGCGGCTCTGGAAACACCATATATTTT. Amino acids: CASSSGGSGNTIYF. The gene calls are TRBV27 and TRBJ1-3; no clear D gene. Per the germline V gene, CDR1 is MNHEY and CDR2 is SMNVEV (reference sequence). This CDR3 has 14 amino acids. Trimming pared 4 bases from V and 0 bases from J, leaving 7 bases between.

The chain employs TRBV25-1 and TRBJ1-4, with TRBD1 as a possible D gene (6 bases). Germline CDR1 and CDR2: MGHDK and SYGVNS. Trimming cost V 4 bases and J 8 bases, with 8 bases left between them. This CDR3 is built from 12 residues. The CDR3 DNA reads as TGTGCCAGCAGTGGGACAGCGGAAAAACTGTTTTTT. It is translated as CASSGTAEKLFF.

This rearrangement joins TRBV14 to TRBJ1-2; 8 nucleotides match TRBD1. Unmatched junction bases numbered 8, after V lost 1 base and J lost 7 bases. CDR1 is SGHDN and CDR2 is FVKESK in the germline V gene. The CDR3 loop spans 15 amino acids. CDR3 sequence reads: CASSQVQGAPPGYTF. In DNA form, the CDR3 reads TGTGCCAGCAGCCAAGTGCAGGGGGCGCCCCCTGGCTACACCTTC.

The CDR3, as DNA: TGCGCCAGCAGGGGTAGCTCTCACGAGCAGTACTTC. This gives the protein CASRGSSHEQYF. The V call is TRBV5-1, the J call TRBJ2-7; D unclear. With 5 bases removed from V and 5 bases from J, the gap between germline ends came to 11 bases. CDR1 and CDR2 (germline): SGHRS, YFSETQ. The length of the CDR3 is 12 residues.